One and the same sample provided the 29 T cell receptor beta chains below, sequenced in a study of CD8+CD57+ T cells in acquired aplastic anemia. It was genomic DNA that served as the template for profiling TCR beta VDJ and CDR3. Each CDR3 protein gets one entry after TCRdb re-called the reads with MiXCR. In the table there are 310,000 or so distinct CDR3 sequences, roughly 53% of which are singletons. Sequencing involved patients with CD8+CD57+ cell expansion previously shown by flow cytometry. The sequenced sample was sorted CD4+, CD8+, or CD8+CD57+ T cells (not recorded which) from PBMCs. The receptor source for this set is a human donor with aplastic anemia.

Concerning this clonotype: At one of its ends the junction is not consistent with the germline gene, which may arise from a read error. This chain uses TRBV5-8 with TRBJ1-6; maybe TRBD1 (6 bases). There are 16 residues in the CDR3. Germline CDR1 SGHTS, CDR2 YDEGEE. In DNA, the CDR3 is TGCGCCAGCAGCTTACGGGGGGGGCAAGGCGATTCACCCCTCCACTTT. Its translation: CASSLRGGQGDSPLHF. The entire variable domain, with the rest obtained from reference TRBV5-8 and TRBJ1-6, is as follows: EAGVTQSPTHLIKTRGQQATLRCSPISGHTSVYWYQQALGLGLQFLLWYDEGEERNRGNFPPRFSGRQFPNYSSELNVNALELEDSALYLCASSLRGGQGDSPLHFGNGTRLTVT.

CDR3 bases: TGTGCCAGCAGCCATAATAGGGACAGGGGAATCGTCTATGGCTACACCTTC. Protein product: CASSHNRDRGIVYGYTF. V gene TRBV14 combines with J gene TRBJ1-2, with 10 bases identical to TRBD1. The CDR3 totals 17 residues. CDR1 SGHDN and CDR2 FVKESK come from the germline V gene. V lost 3 bases and J lost 4; bases outside the gene matches: 11.

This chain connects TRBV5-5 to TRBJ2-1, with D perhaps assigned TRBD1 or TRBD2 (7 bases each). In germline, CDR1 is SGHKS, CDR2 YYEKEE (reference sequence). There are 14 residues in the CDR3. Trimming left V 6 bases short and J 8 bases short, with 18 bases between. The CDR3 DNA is TGTGCCAGCACCCGGGGAGGGGGCATGGATGAGCAGTTCTTC. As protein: CASTRGGGMDEQFF.

The CDR3 region has the DNA TGTGCCAGCACGAAGGGCTCCCTCTACGAGCAGTACTTC. Protein sequence: CASTKGSLYEQYF. The chain carries TRBV6-1 and TRBJ2-7; D gene ambiguous. Germline V CDR1 and CDR2: MNHNS, SASEGT. V lost 7 bases and J lost 3, with 13 bases in between. This CDR3 has 13 residues.

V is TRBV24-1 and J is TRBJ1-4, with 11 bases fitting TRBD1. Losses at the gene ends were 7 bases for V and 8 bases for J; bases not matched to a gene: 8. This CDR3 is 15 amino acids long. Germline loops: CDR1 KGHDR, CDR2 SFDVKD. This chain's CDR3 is CATSDPGQGEEKLFF. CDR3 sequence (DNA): TGTGCCACCAGCGATCCGGGACAGGGGGAGGAAAAACTGTTTTTT.

The CDR3 reads CASGTGVTGELFF. The CDR3 DNA sequence: TGTGCCAGCGGGACAGGGGTCACCGGGGAGCTGTTTTTT. The V and J genes are TRBV6-5 and TRBJ2-2; 10 nucleotides line up with TRBD1. The J segment lost 4 bases and the V segment lost 8 bases, leaving 1 base of the junction unmatched. Per germline, CDR1 MNHEY and CDR2 SVGAGI. This CDR3 region has 13 residues.

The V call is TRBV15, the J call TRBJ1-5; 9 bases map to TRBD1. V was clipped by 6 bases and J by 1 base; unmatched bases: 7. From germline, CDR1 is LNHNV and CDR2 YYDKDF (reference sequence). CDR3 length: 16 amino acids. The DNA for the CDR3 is TGTGCCACCAGGAGACCGGGACAGGGAAGCAATCAGCCCCAGCATTTT. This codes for CATRRPGQGSNQPQHF.

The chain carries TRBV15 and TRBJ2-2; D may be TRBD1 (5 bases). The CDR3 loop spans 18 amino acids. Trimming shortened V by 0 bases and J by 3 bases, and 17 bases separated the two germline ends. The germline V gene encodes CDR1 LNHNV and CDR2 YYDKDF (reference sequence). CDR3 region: CATSRDASGARDTGELFF. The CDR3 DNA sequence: TGTGCCACCAGCAGAGATGCTTCTGGGGCAAGAGACACCGGGGAGCTGTTTTTT.

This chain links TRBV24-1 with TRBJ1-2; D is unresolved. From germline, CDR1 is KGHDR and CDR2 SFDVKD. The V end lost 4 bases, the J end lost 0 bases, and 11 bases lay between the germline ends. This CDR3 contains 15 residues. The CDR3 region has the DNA TGTGCCACCAGTGACCACCGGGATTCTAACTATGGCTACACCTTC. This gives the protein CATSDHRDSNYGYTF.

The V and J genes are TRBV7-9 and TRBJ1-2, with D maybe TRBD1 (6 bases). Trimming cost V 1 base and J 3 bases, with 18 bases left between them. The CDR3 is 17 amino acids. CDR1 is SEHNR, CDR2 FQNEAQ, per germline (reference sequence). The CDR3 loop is CASSLVGGRQEDYGYTF. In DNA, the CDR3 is TGTGCCAGCAGCTTAGTTGGCGGGAGACAGGAGGACTATGGCTACACCTTC.

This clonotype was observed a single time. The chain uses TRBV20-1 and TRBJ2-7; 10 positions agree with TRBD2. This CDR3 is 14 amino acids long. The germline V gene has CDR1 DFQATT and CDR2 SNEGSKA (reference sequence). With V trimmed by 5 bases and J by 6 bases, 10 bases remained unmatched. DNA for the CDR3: TGCAGTGCTTTATCTAGCGGGAGAGGTGGCGAGCAGTACTTC. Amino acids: CSALSSGRGGEQYF.

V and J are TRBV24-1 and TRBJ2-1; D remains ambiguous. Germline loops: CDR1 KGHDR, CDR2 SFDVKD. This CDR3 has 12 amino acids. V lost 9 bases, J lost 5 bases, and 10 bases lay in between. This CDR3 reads CATSRQDNEQFF. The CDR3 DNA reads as TGTGCCACCTCGAGACAAGACAATGAGCAGTTCTTC.

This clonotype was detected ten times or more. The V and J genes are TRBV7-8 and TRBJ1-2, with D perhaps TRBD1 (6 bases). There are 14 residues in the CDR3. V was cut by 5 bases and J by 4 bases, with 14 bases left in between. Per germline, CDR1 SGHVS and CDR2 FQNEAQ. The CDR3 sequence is CASSTRDTSYGYTF. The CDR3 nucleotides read TGTGCCAGCAGCACCCGGGACACTTCCTATGGCTACACCTTC. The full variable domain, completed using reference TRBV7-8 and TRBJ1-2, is GAGVSQSPRYKVAKRGQDVALRCDPISGHVSLFWYQQALGQGPEFLTYFQNEAQLDKSGLPSDRFFAERPEGSVSTLKIQRTQQEDSAVYLCASSTRDTSYGYTFGSGTRLTVV.

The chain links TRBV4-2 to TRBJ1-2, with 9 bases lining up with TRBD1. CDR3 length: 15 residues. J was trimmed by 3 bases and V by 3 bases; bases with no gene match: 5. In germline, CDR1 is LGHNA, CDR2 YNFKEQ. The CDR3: CASSQVGQGDYGYTF. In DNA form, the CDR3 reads TGTGCCAGCAGCCAGGTGGGACAGGGAGACTATGGCTACACCTTC.

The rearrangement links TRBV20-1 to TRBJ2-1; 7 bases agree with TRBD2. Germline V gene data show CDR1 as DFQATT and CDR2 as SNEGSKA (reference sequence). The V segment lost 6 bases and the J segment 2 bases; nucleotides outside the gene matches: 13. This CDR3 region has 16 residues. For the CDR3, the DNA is TGCAGTGCGCCAGTTCGGGCGGGAGCCGCCTACAATGAGCAGTTCTTC. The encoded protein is CSAPVRAGAAYNEQFF.

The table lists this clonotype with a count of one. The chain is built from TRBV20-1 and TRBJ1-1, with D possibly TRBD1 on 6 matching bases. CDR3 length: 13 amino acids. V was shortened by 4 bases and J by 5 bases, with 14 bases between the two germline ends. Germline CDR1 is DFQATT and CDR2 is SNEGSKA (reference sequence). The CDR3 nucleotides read TGCAGTGCTAACCAAAGGGGGTTAACTGAAGCTTTCTTT. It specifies CSANQRGLTEAFF.

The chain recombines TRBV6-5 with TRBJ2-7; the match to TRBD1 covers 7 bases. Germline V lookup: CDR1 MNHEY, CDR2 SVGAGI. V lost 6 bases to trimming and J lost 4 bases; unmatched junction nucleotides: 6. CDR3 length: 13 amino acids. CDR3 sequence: CASRTAGGYEQYF. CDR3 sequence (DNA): TGTGCCAGCAGGACCGCAGGGGGTTACGAGCAGTACTTC.

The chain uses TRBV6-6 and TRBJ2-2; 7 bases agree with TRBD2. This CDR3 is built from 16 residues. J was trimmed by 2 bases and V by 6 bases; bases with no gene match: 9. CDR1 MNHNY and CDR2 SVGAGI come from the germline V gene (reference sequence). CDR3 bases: TGTGCCAGCAGGTCCTCGGCGGGGGAAAACACCGGGGAGCTGTTTTTT. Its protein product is CASRSSAGENTGELFF.

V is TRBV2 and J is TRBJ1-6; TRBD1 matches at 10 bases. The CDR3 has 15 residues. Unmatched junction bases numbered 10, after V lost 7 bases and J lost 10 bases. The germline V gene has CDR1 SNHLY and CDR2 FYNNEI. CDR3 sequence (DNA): TGTGCCAGCACTAAGGGACAGGGGTTAGGATCACCCCTCCACTTT. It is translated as CASTKGQGLGSPLHF.

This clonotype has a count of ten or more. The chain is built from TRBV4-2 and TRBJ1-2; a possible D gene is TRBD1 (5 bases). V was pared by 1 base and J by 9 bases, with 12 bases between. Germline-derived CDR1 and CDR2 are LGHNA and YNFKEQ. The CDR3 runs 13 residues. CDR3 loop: CASSQGGRDSYTF. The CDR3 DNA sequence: TGTGCCAGCAGCCAAGGGGGCAGGGATAGCTACACCTTC.

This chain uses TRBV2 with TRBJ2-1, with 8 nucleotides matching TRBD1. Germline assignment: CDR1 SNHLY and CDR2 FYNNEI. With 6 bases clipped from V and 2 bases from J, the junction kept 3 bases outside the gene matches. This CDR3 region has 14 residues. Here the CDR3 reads CASRGDRPYNEQFF. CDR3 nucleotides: TGTGCCAGCAGAGGGGACAGGCCCTACAATGAGCAGTTCTTC.

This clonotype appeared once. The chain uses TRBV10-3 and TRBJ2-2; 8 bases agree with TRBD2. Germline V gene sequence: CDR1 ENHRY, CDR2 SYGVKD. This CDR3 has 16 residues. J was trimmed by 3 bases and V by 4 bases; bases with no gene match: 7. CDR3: CAISVGLAGDTGELFF. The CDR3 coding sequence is TGTGCCATCAGTGTAGGGCTAGCGGGTGACACCGGGGAGCTGTTTTTT.

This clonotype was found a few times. CDR3 in amino acids: CAPEDRERSPLHF. The CDR3 bases are TGTGCCCCAGAGGACAGGGAACGTTCACCCCTCCACTTT. The chain uses TRBV24-1 and TRBJ1-6, with TRBD1 matching over 8 bases. V lost 12 bases, J lost 9 bases, and 9 bases stayed unmatched. The CDR3 consists of 13 residues. CDR1 is KGHDR, CDR2 SFDVKD, per germline.

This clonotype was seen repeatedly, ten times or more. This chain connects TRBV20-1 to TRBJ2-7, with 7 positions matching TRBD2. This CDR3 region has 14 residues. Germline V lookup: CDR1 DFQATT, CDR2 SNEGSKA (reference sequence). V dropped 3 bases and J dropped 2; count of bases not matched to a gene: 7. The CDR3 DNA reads TGCAGTGCTAGTGTGGGGGGGGTCGCCTACGAGCAGTACTTC. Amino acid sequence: CSASVGGVAYEQYF.

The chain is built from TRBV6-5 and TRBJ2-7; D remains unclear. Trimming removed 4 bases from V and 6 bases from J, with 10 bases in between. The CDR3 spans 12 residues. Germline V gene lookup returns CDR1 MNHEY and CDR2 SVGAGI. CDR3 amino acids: CASSSTTFEQYF. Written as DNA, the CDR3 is TGTGCCAGCAGTTCCACGACTTTCGAGCAGTACTTC.

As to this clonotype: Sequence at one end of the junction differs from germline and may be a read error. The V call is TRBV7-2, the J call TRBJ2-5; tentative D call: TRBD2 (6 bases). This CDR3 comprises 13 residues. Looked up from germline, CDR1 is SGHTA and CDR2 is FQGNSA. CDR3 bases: TGTGCCAGAAGCTTAGCGGCCACAGAGACCCAGTACTTC. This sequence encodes CARSLAATETQYF. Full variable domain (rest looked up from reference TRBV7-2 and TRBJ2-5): GAGVSQSPSNKVTEKGKDVELRCDPISGHTALYWYRQSLGQGLEFLIYFQGNSAPDKSGLPSDRFSAERTGGSVSTLTIQRTQQEDSAVYLCARSLAATETQYFGPGTRLLVL.

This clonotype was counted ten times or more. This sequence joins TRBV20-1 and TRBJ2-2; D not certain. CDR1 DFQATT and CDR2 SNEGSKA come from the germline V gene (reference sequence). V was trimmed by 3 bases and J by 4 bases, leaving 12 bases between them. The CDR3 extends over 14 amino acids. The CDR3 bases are TGCAGTGCTAGGGGAACAGTGGTCACCGGGGAGCTGTTTTTT. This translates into CSARGTVVTGELFF.

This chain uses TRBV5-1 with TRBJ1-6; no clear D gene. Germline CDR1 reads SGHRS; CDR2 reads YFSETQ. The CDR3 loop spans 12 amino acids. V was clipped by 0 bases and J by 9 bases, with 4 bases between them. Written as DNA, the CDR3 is TGCGCCAGCAGCTTGGGGTCTTCACCCCTCCACTTT. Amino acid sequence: CASSLGSSPLHF. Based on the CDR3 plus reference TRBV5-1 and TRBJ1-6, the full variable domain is KAGVTQTPRYLIKTRGQQVTLSCSPISGHRSVSWYQQTPGQGLQFLFEYFSETQRNKGNFPGRFSGRQFSNSRSEMNVSTLELGDSALYLCASSLGSSPLHFGNGTRLTVT.

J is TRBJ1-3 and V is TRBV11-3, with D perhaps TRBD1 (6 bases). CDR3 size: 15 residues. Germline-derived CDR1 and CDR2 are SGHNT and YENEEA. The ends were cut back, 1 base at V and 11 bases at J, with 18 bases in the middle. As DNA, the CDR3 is TGTGCCAGCAGCTTAGTCCCGGACAGCGGTCTTGCCATATATTTT. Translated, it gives CASSLVPDSGLAIYF.